The rows below give T cell receptor beta chains drawn from one sample of a study of OX40 agonist ivuxolimab in advanced cancers. Generated by immunoSEQ multiplex PCR, the TCRdb table keeps only in-frame clones and is missing some. The table has almost 85,000 clones, 89% seen once. Sequencing used CD4+ or CD8+ T cells sorted from blood, obtained in a trial of the OX40 agonist ivuxolimab. The receptors come from an adult with an advanced solid tumor such as melanoma, head and neck, liver or kidney cancer. CDR3s include the opening cysteine and the closing phenylalanine or tryptophan. D genes are given only for firm matches. Size values are once, few and many counts, or a class for expanded clones, and some rows have none.

d_call j_call v_call clone_size cdr3_aa cdr3_nt
TRBD1 TRBJ1-4 TRBV28 . CASTPRAGGYEKLFF TGTGCCAGCACCCCACGGGCAGGGGGCTATGAAAAACTGTTTTTT
. TRBJ1-1 TRBV28 . CASSLGLSRQTGAQF TGTGCCAGCAGTTTAGGTTTGTCTCGCCAAACAGGTGCTCAGTTT
. TRBJ2-5 TRBV7-6 . CASSPTWGLRETQYF TGTGCCAGCAGCCCTACCTGGGGGTTGAGGGAGACCCAGTACTTC
. TRBJ2-1 TRBV5-1 once CASINSPGPNEQFF TGCGCCAGCATAAACTCCCCCGGTCCTAATGAGCAGTTCTTC
. TRBJ1-1 TRBV6-5 . CASKRRPLNTEAFF TGTGCCAGCAAAAGACGCCCCTTAAACACTGAAGCTTTCTTT
. TRBJ2-7 TRBV7-6 . CASSPDSYYEQYF TGTGCCAGCAGCCCGGACAGTTACTACGAGCAGTACTTC
. TRBJ1-1 TRBV11-2 . CASSLDHWGNGTEAFF TGTGCCAGCAGCTTAGACCACTGGGGGAACGGGACTGAAGCTTTCTTT
. TRBJ1-1 TRBV9 . CASSVDKAKNTEAFF TGTGCCAGCAGCGTAGACAAGGCGAAGAACACTGAAGCTTTCTTT
TRBD1 TRBJ2-1 TRBV12-5 . CASGGGGEQFF TGTGCTAGTGGAGGGGGCGGTGAGCAGTTCTTC
. TRBJ2-6 TRBV5-1 . CASSLTLSGANVLTF TGCGCCAGCAGCTTGACTCTCTCTGGGGCCAACGTCCTGACTTTC
TRBD2 TRBJ2-1 TRBV9 few CASSSRLAGENEQFF TGTGCCAGCAGCTCCCGACTAGCGGGGGAGAATGAGCAGTTCTTC
. TRBJ2-1 TRBV28 . CASSSRGGQDYNEQFF TGTGCCAGCAGTTCTAGGGGGGGACAGGATTACAATGAGCAGTTCTTC
. TRBJ2-5 TRBV7-3 . CASSSGLIETQYF TGTGCCAGCAGCTCCGGACTAATAGAGACCCAGTACTTC
. TRBJ2-4 TRBV4-1 . CASSQDGWRATLQYF TGCGCCAGCAGCCAAGATGGGTGGCGGGCGACACTTCAGTACTTC
TRBD1 TRBJ1-3 TRBV2 few CATRTGVGGNTIYF TGTGCCACTCGGACAGGGGTCGGTGGAAACACCATATATTTT
. TRBJ2-5 TRBV5-1 . CASSFPGGTQYF TGCGCCAGCAGCTTCCCTGGGGGGACCCAGTACTTC
TRBD2 TRBJ2-3 TRBV9 . CASSVSGRAMRDTQYF TGTGCCAGCAGCGTTAGCGGGAGGGCTATGAGAGATACGCAGTATTTT
. TRBJ2-7 TRBV5-4 . CASSLGTDTYEQYF TGTGCCAGCAGCCTAGGGACCGATACCTACGAGCAGTACTTC
TRBD2 TRBJ2-1 TRBV5-4 . CASSASGSSYNEQFF TGTGCCAGCAGCGCTAGCGGGAGCTCCTACAATGAGCAGTTCTTC
. TRBJ2-3 TRBV9 . CASSIGPTDTQYF TGTGCCAGCAGCATTGGACCCACAGATACGCAGTATTTT
. TRBJ2-7 TRBV28 . CASSLEGGTLSYEQYF TGTGCCAGCAGTTTAGAGGGGGGAACTCTCTCCTACGAGCAGTACTTC
TRBD1 TRBJ2-2 TRBV5-4 . CASKSGGSGAGELFF TGTGCCAGCAAGTCAGGGGGTTCGGGTGCCGGGGAGCTGTTTTTT